This T cell receptor beta chain was documented in a study of blood T cell repertoires in COVID-19. Study as a whole: Some COVID-19 samples were acute and others convalescent; all came from the United States, Italy and Spain.

The study assigned cohorts using participant-reported clinical history. The count of this clone is one. The germline V gene has CDR1 SNHLY and CDR2 FYNNEI. J was trimmed by 0 bases and V by 6 bases; bases with no gene match: 7. The CDR3 totals 15 residues. Authors' methods: Estimation of nucleated cell counts was performed using reference gene primer amplification. Clones were read by immunoSEQ multiplex PCR, and TCRdb kept only the in-frame ones, dropping some. Clonal size and the V and J genes are those of that table, whereas D and trimming came from the DNA. The repertoire holds 400,000 to 550,000 clones, with nearly 90% as singletons.

Sequencing was carried out using PBMCs or T cells enriched from blood (not recorded which). V usage is TRBV2 and J usage is TRBJ1-2; TRBD1 matches 7 bases. This sequence originates from a woman between 18 and 30 years old with acute COVID-19. Written as DNA, the CDR3 is TGTGCCAGCAGCGGGACAGCCCTAGCTAACTATGGCTACACCTTC. It specifies CASSGTALANYGYTF.